This T cell receptor beta chain was sequenced during a study of blood T cell repertoires in COVID-19. Study as a whole: There were acute and convalescent COVID-19 samples, and they came from the United States, Italy and Spain. In each case, the material was cDNA or gDNA derived from T cells, B-cell-depleted T cells, or PBMCs.

The CDR3 spans 15 residues. Germline CDR1 LGHDT, CDR2 YNNKEL (reference sequence). Trimming removed 4 bases from V and 11 bases from J; junction bases left unmatched: 8. Method: immunoSEQ multiplex PCR; TCRdb's copy keeps in-frame clones and lacks some. The sample consists of 70,000 to 80,000 clones, more than 85% of them appearing once. V is TRBV3-1 (or the pseudogene TRBV3-2) and J is TRBJ2-3; 14 nucleotides agree with TRBD2. The TCR comes from a woman between 55 and 75 years old with active COVID-19. The sample comprised peripheral blood. The CDR3 spells CASSPQGLAGDVQYF. In nucleotides, the CDR3 is TGTGCCAGCAGCCCCCAGGGACTAGCGGGAGATGTGCAGTATTTT.